The entry below gives a single TCR beta chain sequence along with its context. In the authors' methods: Estimation of nucleated cell counts relied on the amplification of reference gene primers. Libraries were prepared by immunoSEQ multiplex PCR; TCRdb keeps only in-frame clonotypes and omits some of them. The V and J calls and the clone size are those of that table, but D and trimming were determined from the DNA. The sample lists about 190,000 clones; roughly 90% were seen once. This entry is derived from a study of blood T cell repertoires in COVID-19. Study-level information: Samples came from the United States, Italy and Spain, spanning acute and convalescent COVID-19. Nucleic acid was either cDNA or gDNA, and it came from T cells, B-cell-depleted T cells, or PBMCs.

CDR1 and CDR2 (germline): SEHNR, FQNEAQ (reference sequence). CDR3 length: 16 amino acids. V lost 1 base and J lost 2; bases outside the gene matches: 4. This clonotype was sampled from a man aged 18 to 29 with active or convalescent COVID-19. V and J are TRBV7-9 and TRBJ1-2, with 10 bases fitting TRBD1. The sequencing sample was made of peripheral blood. Here the CDR3 reads CASSLGTGGPNYGYTF. CDR3 in DNA: TGTGCCAGCAGCTTAGGGACAGGGGGTCCGAACTATGGCTACACCTTC. Variable domain in full (rest from reference TRBV7-9 and TRBJ1-2): DTGVSQNPRHKITKRGQNVTFRCDPISEHNRLYWYRQTLGQGPEFLTYFQNEAQLEKSRLLSDRFSAERPKGSFSTLEIQRTEQGDSAMYLCASSLGTGGPNYGYTFGSGTRLTVV.